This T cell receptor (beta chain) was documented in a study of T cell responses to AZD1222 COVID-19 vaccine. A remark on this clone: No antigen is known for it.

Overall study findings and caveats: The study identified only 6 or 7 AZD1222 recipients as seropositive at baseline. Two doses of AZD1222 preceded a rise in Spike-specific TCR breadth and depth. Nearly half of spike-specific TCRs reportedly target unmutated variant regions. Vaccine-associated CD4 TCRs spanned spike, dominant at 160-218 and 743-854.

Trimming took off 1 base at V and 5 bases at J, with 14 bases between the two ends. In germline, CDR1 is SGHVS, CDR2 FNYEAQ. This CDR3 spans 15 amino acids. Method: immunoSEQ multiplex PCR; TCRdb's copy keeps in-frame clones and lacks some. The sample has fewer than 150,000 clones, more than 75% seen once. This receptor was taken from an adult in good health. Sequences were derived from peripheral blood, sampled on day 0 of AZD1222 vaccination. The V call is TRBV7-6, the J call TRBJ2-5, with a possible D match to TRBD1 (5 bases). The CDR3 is CASSLGSRAVETQYF. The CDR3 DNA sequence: TGTGCCAGCAGCTTAGGTTCCAGGGCCGTGGAGACCCAGTACTTC.